The next 21 T cell receptor beta chains were all read from a single sample in a study of beta chain features in type 1 diabetes (dated by TCRdb to 2017 to 2018). Receptors were amplified or captured by the immunoSEQ multiplex PCR assay. The entire isolated RNA was reverse transcribed using the High Capacity cDNA Reverse Transcription Kit, and thus expressed TCRB transcripts were sequenced. What TCRdb holds here is the immuneACCESS table cut down to in-frame rearrangements. Part of the clones is not present; checked against another copy, under half of the missing clones reflect an unresolved V gene, and the others are unexplained. The sample profile shows around 140,000 clones; roughly 10% of them were found once. The leading ten clones occupy around 0.79% of the sample. The study at large found these results: A moderate but significant shortening of TCRB CDR3 length was observed in type 1 diabetes patients in all four CD4+ subsets.

Their specific antigens are unknown. Sequenced sample: central memory CD4+ T cells from blood. The source is a man younger than 40 with type 1 diabetes.

There are a few counts of this clone. The rearrangement uses TRBV7-9 and TRBJ2-1, with 9 bases lining up with TRBD2. V gave up 5 bases and J gave up 4 bases; unmatched junction bases: 6. In germline, CDR1 is SEHNR, CDR2 FQNEAQ (reference sequence). This CDR3 contains 15 residues. CDR3 nucleotide sequence: TGTGCCAGCAGCCGCGCTAGCGGGGAGTACAATGAGCAGTTCTTC. This gives the protein CASSRASGEYNEQFF.

V gene TRBV11-2 combines with J gene TRBJ1-1, with no clear D. Looked up from germline, CDR1 is SGHAT and CDR2 is FQNNGV. V gave up 7 bases and J gave up 1 base, with 10 bases separating them. This CDR3 comprises 13 residues. As DNA, the CDR3 is TGTGCCAGCATCCTTTGGAGGAACACTGAAGCTTTCTTT. It is translated as CASILWRNTEAFF.

This clone was recorded a few times. V usage is TRBV5-4 and J usage is TRBJ2-7, with a tentative D call TRBD1 (6 bases). Germline-derived CDR1 and CDR2 are SGHNT and YYREEE (reference sequence). The V and J ends lost 2 bases and 5 bases respectively, with 8 bases between them. The CDR3 is 12 amino acids. The DNA of the CDR3 is TGTGCCAGCAGCTTCGACAGGCACGAGCAGTACTTC. Translated, it gives CASSFDRHEQYF.

V usage is TRBV7-3 and J usage is TRBJ2-7; 7 positions match TRBD2. V shed 5 bases and J 7 bases; nucleotides not matched to a gene: 8. CDR3 size: 13 residues. Per the germline V gene, CDR1 is SGHTA and CDR2 is FQGTGA. CDR3 coding DNA: TGTGCCAGCAGCCCCGGGGAGGGGAGAGAGCAGTACTTC. This sequence encodes CASSPGEGREQYF.

J is TRBJ2-3 and V is TRBV7-9, with 9 positions matching TRBD2. Germline CDR1 and CDR2: SEHNR and FQNEAQ (reference sequence). The CDR3 extends over 14 amino acids. J gave up 1 base and V 8 bases, and 4 bases lay outside the gene matches. CDR3 DNA sequence: TGTGCCAGCCTGTCTAGCGGGGGCACAGATACGCAGTATTTT. It codes for CASLSSGGTDTQYF.

This clone has more than one count but fewer than ten. The genes are TRBV19 and TRBJ1-5, with D hard to call. There are 16 residues in the CDR3. The germline V gene encodes CDR1 LNHDA and CDR2 SQIVND (reference sequence). Trimming removed 3 bases at V and 2 bases at J, with 14 bases between. CDR3 region: CASSIGSAIRNQPQHF. The CDR3 DNA is TGTGCCAGTAGTATTGGCTCCGCAATCCGCAATCAGCCCCAGCATTTT.

Only a few counts were recorded for this clone. The V gene is TRBV19, the J gene TRBJ1-2; 9 bases fit TRBD1. The CDR3 is made up of 15 amino acids. The trim removed 5 bases at V and 6 bases at J, leaving 10 bases unmatched. Germline loops: CDR1 LNHDA, CDR2 SQIVND (reference sequence). CDR3 nucleotide sequence: TGTGCCAGTAGTTTTTCCGGGACAGGGAGAGATGGCTACACCTTC. Translating it yields CASSFSGTGRDGYTF.

This clone was counted between two and nine times. The gene calls are TRBV16 and TRBJ2-2; D ambiguous. This CDR3 is 12 amino acids long. Germline CDR1 is KGHSY and CDR2 is FQNENV. V was cut by 5 bases and J by 6 bases, with 7 bases left in between. CDR3 protein: CASSLTAGELFF. Here the CDR3 DNA reads TGTGCCAGCAGCTTAACTGCCGGGGAGCTGTTTTTT.

The V call is TRBV19, the J call TRBJ1-5; the D is unclear. V was clipped by 5 bases and J by 0 bases, with 8 bases between them. The CDR3 has 14 residues. Germline CDR1 reads LNHDA; CDR2 reads SQIVND (reference sequence). The CDR3 coding sequence is TGTGCCAGTAGTGTGACTATTAGCAATCAGCCCCAGCATTTT. Translating gives CASSVTISNQPQHF. Drawing the rest from reference TRBV19 and TRBJ1-5, the complete variable domain is DGGITQSPKYLFRKEGQNVTLSCEQNLNHDAMYWYRQDPGQGLRLIYYSQIVNDFQKGDIAEGYSVSREKKESFPLTVTSAQKNPTAFYLCASSVTISNQPQHFGDGTRLSIL.

The chain combines TRBV5-1 with TRBJ2-2, with TRBD1 identical over 9 bases. The V gene's germline CDR1 is SGHRS and CDR2 YFSETQ. This CDR3 has 15 amino acids. Trimming at V came to 0 bases and at J to 5 bases, leaving 2 bases not matched to a gene. The CDR3 loop is CASSLGDRVTGELFF. The CDR3 DNA is TGCGCCAGCAGCTTGGGGGACAGGGTTACCGGGGAGCTGTTTTTT.

This chain links TRBV4-2 with TRBJ1-1, with 7 bases that match TRBD1. The length of the CDR3 is 15 residues. The junction had 10 bases not matched to a gene; V was cut back by 1 base and J by 8 bases. CDR1 and CDR2 from the germline V gene are LGHNA and YNFKEQ. The CDR3, as DNA: TGTGCCAGCAGCCAAGGGAGGGGGCCAGCTCCCGAAGCTTTCTTT. It encodes CASSQGRGPAPEAFF.

In its sample, this clone was seen many times. This rearrangement joins TRBV2 to TRBJ1-1; the D gene is possibly TRBD1 (5 bases). Deletions cut 5 bases from V and 3 bases from J, with 13 bases between. The CDR3 is made up of 14 amino acids. Germline V lookup: CDR1 SNHLY, CDR2 FYNNEI. In DNA form, the CDR3 reads TGTGCCAGCAGTACCTGGCAGGGCCACACTGAAGCTTTCTTT. The encoded protein is CASSTWQGHTEAFF.

This chain links TRBV5-1 with TRBJ2-7; TRBD1 matches 7 bases. From germline, CDR1 is SGHRS and CDR2 YFSETQ. The CDR3 is made up of 17 amino acids. V shed 4 bases, J shed 4 bases, and the junction held 17 bases outside the gene matches. The CDR3 spells CASSTDPTGEIGYEQYF. The CDR3 DNA reads TGCGCCAGCAGCACCGACCCAACAGGGGAAATTGGATACGAGCAGTACTTC.

This rearrangement joins TRBV19 to TRBJ2-3, with 15 nucleotides matching TRBD2. The germline gives CDR1 LNHDA, CDR2 SQIVND (reference sequence). V trimming: 6 bases; J trimming: 6 bases; junction bases outside the gene matches: 7. This CDR3 contains 16 residues. The CDR3 DNA follows: TGTGCCAGTAGGCCGGGACTAGCGGGGGGCGGGGATACGCAGTATTTT. It translates to CASRPGLAGGGDTQYF.

The chain couples TRBV28 to TRBJ2-3; 14 bases align to TRBD2. The J segment lost 4 bases and the V segment lost 7 bases, leaving 7 bases of the junction unmatched. Germline-derived CDR1 and CDR2 are MDHEN and SYDVKM. The CDR3 runs to 16 residues. CDR3 sequence reads: CASTRLAGGLADTQYF. The CDR3, as DNA: TGTGCCAGCACAAGACTAGCGGGGGGGTTGGCAGATACGCAGTATTTT.

V is TRBV2 and J is TRBJ1-5, with 8 nucleotides matching TRBD1. The CDR3 spans 14 residues. V lost 6 bases to trimming and J lost 7 bases; unmatched junction nucleotides: 8. CDR1 is SNHLY, CDR2 FYNNEI, per germline. The CDR3: CASSGIDRGQPQHF. The CDR3 DNA is TGTGCCAGCAGCGGGATCGACAGGGGCCAGCCCCAGCATTTT.

The chain carries TRBV27 and TRBJ2-7, with D possibly matching TRBD1 (6 bases). V lost 5 bases, J lost 5 bases, and 16 bases lay in between. Germline V gene sequence: CDR1 MNHEY, CDR2 SMNVEV (reference sequence). This CDR3 is built from 14 residues. The CDR3 DNA follows: TGTGCCAGCAGTAAGAACAGGGAGAACCACGAGCAGTACTTC. Translated, it gives CASSKNRENHEQYF.

This clone has just a few counts. This rearrangement joins TRBV18 to TRBJ2-7, with D maybe TRBD2 (7 bases). Trimming left V 3 bases short and J 7 bases short, with 22 bases between. This CDR3 is 16 amino acids long. The germline V gene encodes CDR1 KGHSH and CDR2 LQKENI. As DNA, the CDR3 is TGTGCCAGCTCACCCCGCGGCGGGGGCGTCGGGAGAGAGCAGTACTTC. It encodes CASSPRGGGVGREQYF. Based on the CDR3 plus reference TRBV18 and TRBJ2-7, the full variable domain is NAGVMQNPRHLVRRRGQEARLRCSPMKGHSHVYWYRQLPEEGLKFMVYLQKENIIDESGMPKERFSAEFPKEGPSILRIQQVVRGDSAAYFCASSPRGGGVGREQYFGPGTRLTVT.

This clone has a count of ten or more. The chain combines TRBV29-1 with TRBJ2-4; possible D gene TRBD2, 5 bases. The CDR3 is made up of 12 amino acids. V lost 5 bases and J lost 9, with 14 bases in between. CDR1 and CDR2 (germline): SQVTM, ANQGSEA. The CDR3 nucleotides are TGCAGCGTTCGCGCCAACAGCGGCATTCAGTACTTC. It translates to CSVRANSGIQYF.

This chain joins TRBV5-6 and TRBJ2-7; TRBD1 agrees at 9 bases. J gave up 5 bases and V 2 bases, and 5 bases lay outside the gene matches. Germline V lookup: CDR1 SGHDT, CDR2 YYEEEE. This CDR3 region has 14 residues. CDR3 in amino acids: CASSFGTGFDEQYF. Here the CDR3 DNA reads TGTGCCAGCAGCTTCGGGACAGGGTTCGACGAGCAGTACTTC.

Only a few counts were recorded for this clone. V and J are TRBV5-4 and TRBJ1-6, with D unclear. The germline gives CDR1 SGHNT, CDR2 YYREEE (reference sequence). This CDR3 has 15 amino acids. The V end lost 1 base, the J end lost 7 bases, and 12 bases lay between the germline ends. The CDR3 reads CASSLSGYYNSPLHF. Here the CDR3 DNA reads TGTGCCAGCAGCTTGTCGGGGTACTACAATTCACCCCTCCACTTT.